This note documents a single T cell receptor beta chain sequence. Its cognate antigen is unknown. The entry originates in a study of cytomegalovirus exposure and HLA in healthy donors. Study in general: The 120 or so validation repertoires used a platform that matched the one used for the 600 to 700 first-cohort repertoires, as a later analysis reported. General study results and limits: Through in vitro validation, three CMV-associated chains were shown to be specific for CMV antigens. The study designated 150 to 200 TCR beta chains cytomegalovirus-associated. Subsequent analysis found a tendency for first-cohort TCR clusters to co-occur within the 120 or so validation repertoires.

Only in-frame clones appear in the TCRdb table, and some are missing; sequencing was by immunoSEQ multiplex PCR. The top ten clones hold 1% to 1.2% of a sample with some 200,000 clones, 80% to 95% of them seen once. The CDR3 length is 11 residues. The germline V and J ends were trimmed by 7 bases and 5 bases, with 7 bases remaining between them. This chain connects TRBV5-7 to TRBJ1-5; D uncertain. TRBV5-7 is identified as an open reading frame with a role that is uncertain. The receptor was derived from a young woman in good health and CMV-seronegative. Sequenced material: PBMCs. The CDR3 DNA reads TGTGCCAGCCCCGGGTATCAGCCCCAGCATTTT. Translated: CASPGYQPQHF.